This T cell receptor (beta chain) was sequenced in a study of OX40 agonist ivuxolimab in advanced cancers. At the level of the study: Enrolled patients in dose escalation had cancers that were hepatocellular carcinoma, melanoma, renal cell or head and neck cancer. It was permissible to have had prior anti-PD-1, anti-PD-L1 or anti-CTLA-4 therapy, and about 40% had some.

From germline, CDR1 is SEHNR and CDR2 FQNEAQ (reference sequence). The CDR3 is 14 amino acids. Germline trimming cut 5 bases from V and 7 bases from J; bases unmatched to any gene: 5. Method: immunoSEQ multiplex PCR; TCRdb's copy keeps in-frame clones and lacks some. Of more than 50,000 clones in the sample, roughly 86% were seen once. On this clone: Antigen: not known.

Study outcomes and limitations: Dosing at 0.1 to 3.0 mg/kg was accompanied by clonal expansion of CD4+ and CD8+ blood T cells by week 6.

This receptor was identified in an adult with an advanced solid tumor such as melanoma, head and neck, liver or kidney cancer. The J gene is TRBJ2-2, the V gene TRBV7-9; TRBD2 agrees at 9 bases. The specimen was CD4+ or CD8+ T cells sorted from blood, collected in a trial of the OX40 agonist ivuxolimab. The CDR3 loop is CASSPAGGDGELFF. The DNA of the CDR3 is TGTGCCAGCAGCCCAGCGGGAGGAGACGGGGAGCTGTTTTTT.